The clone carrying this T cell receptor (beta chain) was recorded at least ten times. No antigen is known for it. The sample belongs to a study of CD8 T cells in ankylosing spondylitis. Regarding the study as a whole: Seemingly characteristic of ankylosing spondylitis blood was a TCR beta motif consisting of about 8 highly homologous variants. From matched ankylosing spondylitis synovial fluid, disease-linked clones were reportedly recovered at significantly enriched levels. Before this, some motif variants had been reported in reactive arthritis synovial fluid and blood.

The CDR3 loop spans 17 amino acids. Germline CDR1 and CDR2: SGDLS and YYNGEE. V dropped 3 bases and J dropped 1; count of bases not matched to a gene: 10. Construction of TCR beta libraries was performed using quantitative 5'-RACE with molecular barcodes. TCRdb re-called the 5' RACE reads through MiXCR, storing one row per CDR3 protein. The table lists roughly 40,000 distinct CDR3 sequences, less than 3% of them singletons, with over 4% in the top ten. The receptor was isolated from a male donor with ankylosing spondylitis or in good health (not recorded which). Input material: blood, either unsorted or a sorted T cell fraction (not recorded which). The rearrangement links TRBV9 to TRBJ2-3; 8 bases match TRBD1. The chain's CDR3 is CASSAGGGTYGTDTQYF. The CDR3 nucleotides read TGTGCCAGCAGCGCAGGGGGCGGGACATATGGCACAGATACGCAGTATTTT. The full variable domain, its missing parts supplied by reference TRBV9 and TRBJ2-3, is DSGVTQTPKHLITATGQRVTLRCSPRSGDLSVYWYQQSLDQGLQFLIQYYNGEERAKGNILERFSAQQFPDLHSELNLSSLELGDSALYFCASSAGGGTYGTDTQYFGPGTRLTVL.